Below, 6 T cell receptor beta chains from the same sample are listed, as sequenced in a study of cytomegalovirus exposure and HLA in healthy donors. PCR employed 60 Vbeta and 13 Jbeta primers. The protocol was immunoSEQ multiplex PCR, while the TCRdb copy is restricted to in-frame clones and leaves out a portion. Of under 150,000 clones listed, 80% are singletons. The specimen sequenced was PBMCs. The receptors were sampled from a male donor in good health and CMV-seronegative.

The rearrangement links TRBV6-6 to TRBJ2-7; 7 bases align to TRBD1. V lost 4 bases and J lost 5; bases outside the gene matches: 8. Germline V gene lookup returns CDR1 MNHNY and CDR2 SVGAGI (reference sequence). The CDR3 totals 14 residues. CDR3: CASSSLRDSDEQYF. Written as DNA, the CDR3 is TGTGCCAGCAGTTCCCTCCGGGACAGCGACGAGCAGTACTTC.

CDR3 bases: TGTGCCAGCAGTGAAGGATGGGAGGCCGGGGAGCTGTTTTTT. This encodes CASSEGWEAGELFF. The chain links TRBV6-4 to TRBJ2-2, with a weak D call TRBD2 (6 bases). V was clipped by 3 bases and J by 6 bases, with 11 bases between them. This CDR3 is built from 14 residues. Germline V CDR1 and CDR2: MRHNA, SNTAGT.

This sequence joins TRBV19 and TRBJ1-1; TRBD1 matches at 8 bases. The V and J ends lost 7 bases and 9 bases, in that order; junction bases with no gene match: 10. This CDR3 has 13 amino acids. In germline, CDR1 is LNHDA, CDR2 SQIVND (reference sequence). The CDR3 reads CASTNRDRIKAFF. The CDR3 nucleotides read TGTGCCAGTACCAACCGGGACAGGATAAAAGCTTTCTTT.

The chain is built from TRBV20-1 and TRBJ2-5; D unresolved. Trimming removed 3 bases at V and 4 bases at J, with 6 bases between. Germline CDR1 DFQATT, CDR2 SNEGSKA (reference sequence). The CDR3 has 11 residues. The CDR3 DNA sequence: TGCAGTGCTAGCCCCCTAGAGACCCAGTACTTC. This gives the protein CSASPLETQYF.

The chain carries TRBV9 and TRBJ2-5, with 15 bases that match TRBD2. V was pared by 0 bases and J by 5 bases, with 11 bases of the junction left unmatched. Germline CDR1 reads SGDLS; CDR2 reads YYNGEE. The CDR3 loop spans 19 amino acids. The DNA for the CDR3 is TGTGCCAGCAGCGTAGTAGCCACGGCTGGGACTAGCGGGAGGGAGACCCAGTACTTC. Protein product: CASSVVATAGTSGRETQYF.

The genes are TRBV27 and TRBJ2-2; TRBD1 might be the D (6 bases). In germline, CDR1 is MNHEY, CDR2 SMNVEV (reference sequence). The CDR3 consists of 14 residues. Trimming cost V 4 bases and J 2 bases, with 8 bases left between them. The CDR3: CASSWTDNTGELFF. For the CDR3, the DNA is TGTGCCAGCAGTTGGACAGACAACACCGGGGAGCTGTTTTTT.